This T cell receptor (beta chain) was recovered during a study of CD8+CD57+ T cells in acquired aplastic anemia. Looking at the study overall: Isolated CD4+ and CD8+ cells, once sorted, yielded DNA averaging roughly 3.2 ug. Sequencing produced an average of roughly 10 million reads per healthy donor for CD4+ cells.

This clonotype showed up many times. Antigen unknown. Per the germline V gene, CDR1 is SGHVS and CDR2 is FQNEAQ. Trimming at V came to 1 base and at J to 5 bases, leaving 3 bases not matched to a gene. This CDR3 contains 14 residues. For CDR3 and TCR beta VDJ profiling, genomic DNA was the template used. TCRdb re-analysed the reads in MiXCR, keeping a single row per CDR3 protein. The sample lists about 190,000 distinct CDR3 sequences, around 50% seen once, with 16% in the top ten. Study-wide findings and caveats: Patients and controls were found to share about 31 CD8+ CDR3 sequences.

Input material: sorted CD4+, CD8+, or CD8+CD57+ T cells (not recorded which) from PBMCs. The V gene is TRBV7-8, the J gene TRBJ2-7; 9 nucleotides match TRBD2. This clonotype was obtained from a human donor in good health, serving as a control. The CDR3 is CASSLGGGGDEQYF. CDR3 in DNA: TGTGCCAGCAGCTTAGGCGGGGGGGGGGACGAGCAGTACTTC.